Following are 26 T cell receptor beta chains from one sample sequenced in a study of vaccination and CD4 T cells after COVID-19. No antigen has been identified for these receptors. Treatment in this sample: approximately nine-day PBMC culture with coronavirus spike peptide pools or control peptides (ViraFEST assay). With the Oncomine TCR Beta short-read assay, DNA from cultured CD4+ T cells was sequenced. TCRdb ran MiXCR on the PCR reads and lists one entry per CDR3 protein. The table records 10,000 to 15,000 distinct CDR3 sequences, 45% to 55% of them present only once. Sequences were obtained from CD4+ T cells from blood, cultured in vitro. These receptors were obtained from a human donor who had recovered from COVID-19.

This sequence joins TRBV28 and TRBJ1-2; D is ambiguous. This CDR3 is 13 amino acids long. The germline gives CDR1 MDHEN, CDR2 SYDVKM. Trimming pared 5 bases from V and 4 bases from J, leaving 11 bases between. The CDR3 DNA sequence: TGTGCCAGCAGTAGACCGACCGTCTATGGCTACACCTTC. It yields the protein CASSRPTVYGYTF.

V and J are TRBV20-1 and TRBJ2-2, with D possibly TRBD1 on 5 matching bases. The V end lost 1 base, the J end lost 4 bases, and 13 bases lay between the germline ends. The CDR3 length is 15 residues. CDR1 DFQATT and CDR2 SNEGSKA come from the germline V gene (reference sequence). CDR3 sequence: CSARGGVRSTGELFF. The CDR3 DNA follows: TGCAGTGCTAGAGGGGGCGTCCGGAGCACCGGGGAGCTGTTTTTT.

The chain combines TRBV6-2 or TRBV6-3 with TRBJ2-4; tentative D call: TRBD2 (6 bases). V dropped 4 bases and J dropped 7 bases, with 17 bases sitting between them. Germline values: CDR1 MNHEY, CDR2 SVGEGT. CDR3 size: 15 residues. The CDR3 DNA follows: TGTGCCAGCAGTTCCGGGACGGGAGCTAGGAACATTCAGTACTTC. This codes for CASSSGTGARNIQYF.

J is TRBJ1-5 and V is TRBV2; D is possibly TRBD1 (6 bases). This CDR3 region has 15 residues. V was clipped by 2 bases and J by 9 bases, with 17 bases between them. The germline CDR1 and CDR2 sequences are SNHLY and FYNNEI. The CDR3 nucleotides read TGTGCCAGCAGTGAATCGGCAGGGGCCGGAGGGCCCCAGCATTTT. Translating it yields CASSESAGAGGPQHF.

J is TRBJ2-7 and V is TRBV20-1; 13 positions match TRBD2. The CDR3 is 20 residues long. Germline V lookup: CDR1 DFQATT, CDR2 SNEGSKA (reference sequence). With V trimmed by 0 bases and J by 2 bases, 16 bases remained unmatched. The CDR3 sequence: CSAREETGTSGTAAPYEQYF. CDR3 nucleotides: TGCAGTGCTAGAGAAGAAACCGGGACTAGCGGGACCGCTGCTCCCTACGAGCAGTACTTC.

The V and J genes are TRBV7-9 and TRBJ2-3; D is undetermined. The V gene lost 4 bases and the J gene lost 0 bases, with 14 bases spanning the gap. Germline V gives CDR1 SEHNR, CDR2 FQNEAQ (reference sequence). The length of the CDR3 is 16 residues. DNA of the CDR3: TGTGCCAGCAGCTATTTAGGTAGAACAAGCACAGATACGCAGTATTTT. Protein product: CASSYLGRTSTDTQYF.

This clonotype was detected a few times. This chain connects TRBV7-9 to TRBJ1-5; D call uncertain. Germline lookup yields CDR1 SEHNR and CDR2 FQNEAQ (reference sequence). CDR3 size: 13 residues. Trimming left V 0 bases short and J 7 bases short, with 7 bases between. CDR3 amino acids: CASSLALEQPQHF. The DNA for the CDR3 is TGTGCCAGCAGCTTAGCGCTAGAACAGCCCCAGCATTTT.

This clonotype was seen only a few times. CDR3 DNA: TGTGCCAGCTCACCACCGTTCGGGACCGTCAATGAGCAGTTCTTC. Translating gives CASSPPFGTVNEQFF. The V and J genes are TRBV18 and TRBJ2-1; the D call may be TRBD1 or TRBD2 (5 bases each). The CDR3 runs 15 residues. Germline values: CDR1 KGHSH, CDR2 LQKENI. V was pared by 0 bases and J by 6 bases, with 12 bases between.

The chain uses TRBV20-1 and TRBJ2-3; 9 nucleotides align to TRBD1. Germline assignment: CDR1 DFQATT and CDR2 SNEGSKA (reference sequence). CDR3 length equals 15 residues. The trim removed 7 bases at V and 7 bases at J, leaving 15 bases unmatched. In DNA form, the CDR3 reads TGCAGTGGTAGCCGGGGACAGGGCTTCCTAAATACGCAGTATTTT. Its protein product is CSGSRGQGFLNTQYF.

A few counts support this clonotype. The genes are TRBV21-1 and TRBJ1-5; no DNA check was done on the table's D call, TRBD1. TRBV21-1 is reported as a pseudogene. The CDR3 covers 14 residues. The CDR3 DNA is TGTGCCAAGAAGGGACAGTACTTCAATCAGCCCCAGCATTTT. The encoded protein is CAKKGQYFNQPQHF.

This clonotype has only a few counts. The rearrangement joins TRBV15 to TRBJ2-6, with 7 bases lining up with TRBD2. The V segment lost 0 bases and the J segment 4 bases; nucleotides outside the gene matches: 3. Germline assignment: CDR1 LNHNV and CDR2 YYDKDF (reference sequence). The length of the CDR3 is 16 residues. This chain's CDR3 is CATSRDRGVGANVLTF. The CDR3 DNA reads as TGTGCCACCAGCAGAGACCGGGGGGTAGGGGCCAACGTCCTGACTTTC. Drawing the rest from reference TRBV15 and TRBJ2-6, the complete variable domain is DAMVIQNPRYQVTQFGKPVTLSCSQTLNHNVMYWYQQKSSQAPKLLFHYYDKDFNNEADTPDNFQSRRPNTSFCFLDIRSPGLGDTAMYLCATSRDRGVGANVLTFGAGSRLTVL.

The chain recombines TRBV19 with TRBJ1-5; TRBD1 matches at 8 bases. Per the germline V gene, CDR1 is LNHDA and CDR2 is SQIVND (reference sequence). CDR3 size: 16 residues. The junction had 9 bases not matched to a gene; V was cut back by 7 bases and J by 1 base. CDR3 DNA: TGTGCCAGTAAAAACTTTGGACAGGGAAGCAATCAGCCCCAGCATTTT. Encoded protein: CASKNFGQGSNQPQHF.

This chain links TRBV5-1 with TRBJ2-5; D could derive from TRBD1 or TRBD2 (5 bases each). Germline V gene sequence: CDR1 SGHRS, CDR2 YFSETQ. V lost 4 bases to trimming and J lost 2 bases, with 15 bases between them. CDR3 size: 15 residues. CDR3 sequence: CASSVEGRSQETQYF. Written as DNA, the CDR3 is TGCGCCAGCAGCGTAGAGGGACGGTCACAAGAGACCCAGTACTTC.

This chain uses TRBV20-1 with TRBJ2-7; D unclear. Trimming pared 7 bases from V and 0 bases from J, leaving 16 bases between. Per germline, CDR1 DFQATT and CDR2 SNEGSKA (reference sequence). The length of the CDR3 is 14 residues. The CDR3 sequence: CSVITPGASYEQYF. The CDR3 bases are TGCAGTGTTATAACACCGGGCGCCTCCTACGAGCAGTACTTC.

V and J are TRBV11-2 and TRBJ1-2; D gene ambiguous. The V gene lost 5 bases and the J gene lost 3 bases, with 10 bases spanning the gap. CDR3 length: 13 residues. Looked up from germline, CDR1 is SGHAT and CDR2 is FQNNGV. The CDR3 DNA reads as TGTGCCAGCAGCCGTGACATTGACTATGGCTACACCTTC. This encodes CASSRDIDYGYTF.

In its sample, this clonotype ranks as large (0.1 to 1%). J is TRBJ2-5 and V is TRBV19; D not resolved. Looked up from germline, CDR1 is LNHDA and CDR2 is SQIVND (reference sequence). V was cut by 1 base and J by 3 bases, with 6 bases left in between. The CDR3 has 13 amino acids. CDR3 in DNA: TGTGCCAGTAGTATAGTGGGAAAAGAGACCCAGTACTTC. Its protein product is CASSIVGKETQYF.

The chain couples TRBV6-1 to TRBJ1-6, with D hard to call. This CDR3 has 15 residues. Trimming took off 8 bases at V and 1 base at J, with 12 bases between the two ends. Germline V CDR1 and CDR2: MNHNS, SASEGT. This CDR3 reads CASRAESSYNSPLHF. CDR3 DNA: TGTGCCAGCCGCGCCGAGTCATCCTATAATTCACCCCTCCACTTT.

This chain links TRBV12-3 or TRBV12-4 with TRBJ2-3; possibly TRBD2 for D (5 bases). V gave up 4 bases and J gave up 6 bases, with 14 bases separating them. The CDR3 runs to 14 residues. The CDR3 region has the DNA TGTGCCAGCAGTTCTTATGTGGGAGTTGATACGCAGTATTTT. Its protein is CASSSYVGVDTQYF.

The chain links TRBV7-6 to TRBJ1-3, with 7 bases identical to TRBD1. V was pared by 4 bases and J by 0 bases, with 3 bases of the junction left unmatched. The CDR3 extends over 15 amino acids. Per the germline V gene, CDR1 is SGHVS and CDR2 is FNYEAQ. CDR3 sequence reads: CASSSGQFSGNTIYF. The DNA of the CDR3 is TGTGCCAGCAGCTCGGGACAGTTCTCTGGAAACACCATATATTTT.

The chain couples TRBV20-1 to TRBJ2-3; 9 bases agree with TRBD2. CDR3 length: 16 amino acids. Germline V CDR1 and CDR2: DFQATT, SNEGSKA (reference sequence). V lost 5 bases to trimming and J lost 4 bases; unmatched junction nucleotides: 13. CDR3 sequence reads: CSAGVGAGGLADTQYF. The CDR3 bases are TGCAGTGCTGGAGTCGGTGCGGGAGGGCTGGCAGATACGCAGTATTTT.

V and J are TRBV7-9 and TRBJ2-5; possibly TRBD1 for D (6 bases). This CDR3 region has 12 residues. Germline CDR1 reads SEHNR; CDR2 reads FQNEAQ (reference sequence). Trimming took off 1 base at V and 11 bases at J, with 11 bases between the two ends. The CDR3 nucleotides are TGTGCCAGCAGCTTAGACGGGACAACTCAGTACTTC. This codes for CASSLDGTTQYF.

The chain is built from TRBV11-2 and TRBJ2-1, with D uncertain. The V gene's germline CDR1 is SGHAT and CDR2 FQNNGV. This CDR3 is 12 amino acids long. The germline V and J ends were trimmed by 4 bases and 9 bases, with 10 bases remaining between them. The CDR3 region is CASSWSRVEQFF. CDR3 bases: TGTGCCAGCAGCTGGAGCCGAGTTGAGCAGTTCTTC.

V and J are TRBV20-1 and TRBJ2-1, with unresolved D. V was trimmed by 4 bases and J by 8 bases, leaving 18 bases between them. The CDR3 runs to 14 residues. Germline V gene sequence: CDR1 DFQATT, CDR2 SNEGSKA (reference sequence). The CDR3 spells CSAINEITIDEQFF. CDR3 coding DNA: TGCAGTGCTATAAACGAGATAACTATCGATGAGCAGTTCTTC.

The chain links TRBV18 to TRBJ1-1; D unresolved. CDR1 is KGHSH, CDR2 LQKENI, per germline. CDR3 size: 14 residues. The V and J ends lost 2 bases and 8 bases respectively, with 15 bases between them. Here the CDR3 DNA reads TGTGCCAGCTCACCAAGTACTGATAATAGAGAAGCTTTCTTT. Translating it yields CASSPSTDNREAFF.

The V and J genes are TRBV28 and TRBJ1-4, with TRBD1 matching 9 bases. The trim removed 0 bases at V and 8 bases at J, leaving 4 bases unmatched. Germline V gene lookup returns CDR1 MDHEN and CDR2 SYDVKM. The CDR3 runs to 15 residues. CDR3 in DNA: TGTGCCAGCAGTTTATGGGGGACAGGGAGGGAAAAACTGTTTTTT. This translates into CASSLWGTGREKLFF.

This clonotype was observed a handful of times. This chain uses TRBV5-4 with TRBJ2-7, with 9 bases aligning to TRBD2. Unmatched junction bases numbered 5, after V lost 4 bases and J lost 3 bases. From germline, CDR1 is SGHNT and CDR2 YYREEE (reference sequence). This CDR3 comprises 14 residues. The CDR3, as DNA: TGTGCCAGCAGCGAGACTAGCGGAAACTACGAGCAGTACTTC. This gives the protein CASSETSGNYEQYF.